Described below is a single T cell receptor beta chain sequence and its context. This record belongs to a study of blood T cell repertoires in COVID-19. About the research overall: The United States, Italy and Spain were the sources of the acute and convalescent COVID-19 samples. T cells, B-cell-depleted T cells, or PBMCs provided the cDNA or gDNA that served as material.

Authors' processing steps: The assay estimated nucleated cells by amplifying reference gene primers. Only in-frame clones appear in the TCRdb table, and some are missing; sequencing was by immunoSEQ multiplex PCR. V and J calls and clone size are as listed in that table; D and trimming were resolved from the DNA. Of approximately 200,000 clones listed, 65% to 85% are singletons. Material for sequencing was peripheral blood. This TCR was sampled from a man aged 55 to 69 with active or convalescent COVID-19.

The CDR3 spells CASSLPGGETQYF. CDR3 DNA: TGTGCCAGCAGCCTCCCGGGAGGCGAGACCCAGTACTTC. The V and J genes are TRBV4-2 and TRBJ2-5, with 7 positions matching TRBD2. Unmatched junction bases numbered 4, after V lost 4 bases and J lost 5 bases. CDR3 length: 13 amino acids. Looked up from germline, CDR1 is LGHNA and CDR2 is YNFKEQ.